This entry features one T cell receptor beta chain sequence. This sample is drawn from a study of cytomegalovirus exposure and HLA in healthy donors. The data were produced by immunoSEQ multiplex PCR, yet TCRdb's version contains in-frame clones alone and is incomplete. This repertoire shows 250,000 to 350,000 clones, approximately 90% found once; its top ten account for around 0.8%. There are 14 residues in the CDR3. In germline, CDR1 is SGHTA, CDR2 FQGTGA. The V segment lost 8 bases and the J segment 4 bases; nucleotides outside the gene matches: 4. Material: PBMCs. The chain has TRBV7-3 and TRBJ2-1, with 11 bases matching TRBD2. The clonotype was recovered from a woman younger than 35 in good health and CMV-seronegative. CDR3 nucleotides: TGTGCCAGCTCCGGACTAGCGGGTTACAATGAGCAGTTCTTC. It is translated as CASSGLAGYNEQFF. The variable domain in full, completed from reference TRBV7-3 and TRBJ2-1, reads GAGVSQTPSNKVTEKGKYVELRCDPISGHTALYWYRQSLGQGPEFLIYFQGTGAADDSGLPNDRFFAVRPEGSVSTLKIQRTERGDSAVYLCASSGLAGYNEQFFGPGTRLTVL.